The 21 T cell receptor beta chains below all came from one sample that was sequenced in a study of CD8+ T cells in alopecia areata. As for treatment: oral pan-JAK inhibitor, 5-10 mg twice daily. Investigators isolated RNA and reverse transcribed it into cDNA to act as the sequencing template. Only in-frame clones appear in the TCRdb table, and some are missing; sequencing was by immunoSEQ multiplex PCR. This table has some 150,000 clones, 70% to 90% appearing once. This sample comprised CD8+ T cells sorted from blood, obtained at week 4, from a patient treated with tofacitinib. All receptors come from a human donor with alopecia areata.

The V and J genes are TRBV5-6 and TRBJ2-1; a possible D gene is TRBD2 (5 bases). V was shortened by 5 bases and J by 4 bases, with 10 bases between the two germline ends. The CDR3 has 13 amino acids. Germline V gives CDR1 SGHDT, CDR2 YYEEEE. CDR3 loop: CASRKGGYNEQFF. CDR3 sequence (DNA): TGTGCCAGCAGAAAAGGAGGATACAATGAGCAGTTCTTC.

This chain uses TRBV4-1 with TRBJ2-1; 10 nucleotides agree with TRBD1. V shed 1 base and J 4 bases; nucleotides not matched to a gene: 7. Germline V lookup: CDR1 MGHRA, CDR2 YSYEKL. CDR3 length: 17 residues. CDR3 region: CASSQGIPGQGYNEQFF. The CDR3 DNA follows: TGCGCCAGCAGCCAAGGTATTCCGGGACAGGGGTACAATGAGCAGTTCTTC.

This clone was seen only once. As DNA, the CDR3 is TGCGCCAGCAGGCCCGGGACAGCGGCTTCCTACGAGCAGTACTTC. As protein: CASRPGTAASYEQYF. The rearrangement joins TRBV5-1 to TRBJ2-7, with 7 nucleotides matching TRBD1. Germline V gene data show CDR1 as SGHRS and CDR2 as YFSETQ. The CDR3 contains 15 residues. V lost 5 bases to trimming and J lost 1 base; unmatched junction nucleotides: 9.

This chain connects TRBV25-1 to TRBJ2-1; 7 bases align to TRBD2. This CDR3 has 15 amino acids. Trimming at V came to 3 bases and at J to 3 bases, leaving 5 bases not matched to a gene. Germline CDR1 MGHDK, CDR2 SYGVNS. CDR3 nucleotide sequence: TGTGCCAGCAGTGACTCCGGACTAGTCTACAATGAGCAGTTCTTC. The encoded protein is CASSDSGLVYNEQFF. The variable domain in full, with the rest retrieved from reference TRBV25-1 and TRBJ2-1, is EADIYQTPRYLVIGTGKKITLECSQTMGHDKMYWYQQDPGMELHLIHYSYGVNSTEKGDLSSESTVSRIRTEHFPLTLESARPSHTSQYLCASSDSGLVYNEQFFGPGTRLTVL.

The genes are TRBV30 and TRBJ1-2; 7 nucleotides match TRBD1. CDR1 is GTSNPN, CDR2 SVGIG, per germline (reference sequence). The trim removed 3 bases at V and 4 bases at J, leaving 8 bases unmatched. CDR3 size: 14 residues. The CDR3 nucleotides are TGTGCCTGGAGGCACAGGGGATCAGGCTATGGCTACACCTTC. Amino acids: CAWRHRGSGYGYTF.

The chain uses TRBV20-1 and TRBJ2-3; D not resolved. The germline V and J ends were trimmed by 3 bases and 5 bases, with 3 bases remaining between them. The CDR3 spans 10 residues. The germline V gene has CDR1 DFQATT and CDR2 SNEGSKA (reference sequence). This CDR3 reads CSARQDTQYF. In DNA form, the CDR3 reads TGCAGTGCTAGGCAAGATACGCAGTATTTT.

This clone came up a few times. The V gene is TRBV9, the J gene TRBJ2-1, with TRBD2 matching over 10 bases. J was trimmed by 4 bases and V by 4 bases; bases with no gene match: 5. Germline CDR1 and CDR2: SGDLS and YYNGEE. The CDR3 is 15 amino acids. The CDR3 spells CASSSSGGEYNEQFF. Here the CDR3 DNA reads TGTGCCAGCAGCTCTAGCGGGGGTGAATACAATGAGCAGTTCTTC.

This chain connects TRBV15 to TRBJ2-3; tentatively, D is TRBD1 (5 bases). The CDR3 is made up of 15 amino acids. V shed 2 bases and J shed 4 bases, with 13 bases lying between them. The germline CDR1 and CDR2 sequences are LNHNV and YYDKDF (reference sequence). For the CDR3, the DNA is TGTGCCACCAGCAGAATGTCAGGGCTGGCAGATACGCAGTATTTT. Its protein product is CATSRMSGLADTQYF.

The chain has TRBV6-5 and TRBJ1-5; no firm D call. V gave up 6 bases and J gave up 0 bases, with 9 bases separating them. CDR3 length: 14 amino acids. Germline-derived CDR1 and CDR2 are MNHEY and SVGAGI. The CDR3 region is CASRSTDSNQPQHF. The CDR3 DNA reads as TGTGCCAGCAGATCGACCGATAGCAATCAGCCCCAGCATTTT.

This rearrangement joins TRBV14 to TRBJ1-2; D gene unclear. The CDR3 extends over 15 amino acids. Per the germline V gene, CDR1 is SGHDN and CDR2 is FVKESK. The germline V and J ends were trimmed by 0 bases and 4 bases, with 12 bases remaining between them. The CDR3: CASSQDRVPRYGYTF. In DNA form, the CDR3 reads TGTGCCAGCAGCCAAGATCGCGTACCGCGCTATGGCTACACCTTC.

This chain connects TRBV9 to TRBJ2-3; tentative D call: TRBD2 (6 bases). The CDR3 is 15 amino acids. Deletions cut 6 bases from V and 1 base from J, with 15 bases between. In germline, CDR1 is SGDLS, CDR2 YYNGEE. The CDR3 region is CASTVSGSRTDTQYF. The CDR3 DNA reads as TGTGCCAGCACCGTTAGCGGCTCCCGCACAGATACGCAGTATTTT. Filled out from reference TRBV9 and TRBJ2-3, the complete variable domain reads DSGVTQTPKHLITATGQRVTLRCSPRSGDLSVYWYQQSLDQGLQFLIQYYNGEERAKGNILERFSAQQFPDLHSELNLSSLELGDSALYFCASTVSGSRTDTQYFGPGTRLTVL.

The chain combines TRBV5-4 with TRBJ2-2; TRBD2 matches at 13 bases. Trimming at V came to 3 bases and at J to 3 bases, leaving 2 bases not matched to a gene. Germline V CDR1 and CDR2: SGHNT, YYREEE (reference sequence). The CDR3 has 16 amino acids. The CDR3 DNA sequence: TGTGCCAGCAGCTCGGGACTAGCGGGATACACCGGGGAGCTGTTTTTT. Translation: CASSSGLAGYTGELFF. The full variable domain, its missing parts supplied by reference TRBV5-4 and TRBJ2-2, is ETGVTQSPTHLIKTRGQQVTLRCSSQSGHNTVSWYQQALGQGPQFIFQYYREEENGRGNFPPRFSGLQFPNYSSELNVNALELDDSALYLCASSSGLAGYTGELFFGEGSRLTVL.

The genes are TRBV29-1 and TRBJ1-1; TRBD1 aligns across 7 bases. Germline V CDR1 and CDR2: SQVTM, ANQGSEA. V shed 8 bases, J shed 0 bases, and the junction held 12 bases outside the gene matches. The CDR3 loop spans 15 amino acids. This CDR3 reads CSPGTAVRVNTEAFF. The CDR3 bases are TGCAGCCCCGGGACAGCTGTCCGAGTGAACACTGAAGCTTTCTTT.

This clone was seen a handful of times. The chain is built from TRBV30 and TRBJ2-1; D not resolved. The CDR3 loop spans 14 amino acids. V lost 0 bases to trimming and J lost 1 base, with 7 bases between them. Per germline, CDR1 GTSNPN and CDR2 SVGIG (reference sequence). The CDR3 is CAWSVLESYNEQFF. Written as DNA, the CDR3 is TGTGCCTGGAGTGTACTTGAGTCCTACAATGAGCAGTTCTTC.

V usage is TRBV13 and J usage is TRBJ2-1, with TRBD1 as a possible D gene (6 bases). CDR1 is PRHDT and CDR2 is FYEKMQ in the germline V gene (reference sequence). Trimming removed 5 bases at V and 2 bases at J, with 10 bases between. This CDR3 spans 14 amino acids. The CDR3 nucleotides are TGTGCCAGCAGCGAGGACAGAGCCTACAATGAGCAGTTCTTC. Its translation: CASSEDRAYNEQFF.

This rearrangement joins TRBV28 to TRBJ2-1; TRBD2 matches 8 bases. Germline V lookup: CDR1 MDHEN, CDR2 SYDVKM. The CDR3 has 16 residues. Trimming at V came to 5 bases and at J to 4 bases, leaving 10 bases not matched to a gene. The CDR3 reads CASSPRSGTRYNEQFF. CDR3 bases: TGTGCCAGCAGTCCCCGTAGCGGGACGAGGTACAATGAGCAGTTCTTC.

The chain has TRBV5-1 and TRBJ2-7; D is possibly TRBD1 or TRBD2 (5 bases each). The CDR3 sequence is 15 residues long. V lost 0 bases to trimming and J lost 3 bases, with 13 bases between them. CDR1 and CDR2 (germline): SGHRS, YFSETQ. Written as DNA, the CDR3 is TGCGCCAGCAGCTTGGCCGGGGACGGCGGCTACGAGCAGTACTTC. This translates into CASSLAGDGGYEQYF.

Comment on this clone: The junction departs from germline at one end; a sequencing error may be responsible. This chain joins TRBV10-3 and TRBJ2-7, with D possibly TRBD1 on 5 matching bases. The CDR3 consists of 13 residues. Germline loops: CDR1 ENHRY, CDR2 SYGVKD. The CDR3 protein is CASSYARAYEQYF. The CDR3 DNA reads as TGTGCCAGCAGTTACGCCAGGGCCTACGAGCAGTACTTC.

This sequence joins TRBV30 and TRBJ2-1; D is unresolved. The germline V gene has CDR1 GTSNPN and CDR2 SVGIG (reference sequence). The CDR3 is 13 residues long. With 0 bases removed from V and 4 bases from J, the gap between germline ends came to 7 bases. The CDR3, as DNA: TGTGCCTGGAGTGTGTTGGTTTACAATGAGCAGTTCTTC. Its protein product is CAWSVLVYNEQFF.

This clone was counted once. The J gene is TRBJ1-2, the V gene TRBV7-9; tentative D call: TRBD1 (5 bases). The CDR3 runs to 13 residues. Germline lookup yields CDR1 SEHNR and CDR2 FQNEAQ (reference sequence). V dropped 8 bases and J dropped 2 bases, with 12 bases sitting between them. The chain's CDR3 is CASGPGTNYGYTF. The CDR3 nucleotides are TGTGCCAGCGGCCCAGGGACGAACTATGGCTACACCTTC.

The rearrangement links TRBV7-9 to TRBJ1-1; 9 nucleotides match TRBD1. CDR3 length: 16 residues. V was pared by 0 bases and J by 4 bases, with 6 bases of the junction left unmatched. In germline, CDR1 is SEHNR, CDR2 FQNEAQ (reference sequence). The chain's CDR3 is CASSLAPGQGRTEAFF. The CDR3 DNA reads as TGTGCCAGCAGCTTAGCTCCTGGACAGGGGCGCACTGAAGCTTTCTTT.